The following is a T cell receptor (beta chain) sequence with its context. No antigen is known for it. The entry originates in a study of cytomegalovirus exposure and HLA in healthy donors. Study results and caveats: Analysis performed later found around 15,000 TCR beta sequences associated with HLA alleles at 0.05 false discovery rate. A missense DCLRE1C variant was associated with V- and J-gene trimming of TCR beta chains in a later analysis, and an independent cohort replicated the association.

Primers: 60 Vbeta forward and 13 Jbeta reverse. Source study methods: Later, about 80 million unique TCR beta chains were counted in an analysis, and about 12 million of them were shared. Assay: immunoSEQ multiplex PCR; the TCRdb copy retains only in-frame clones and omits some. That table is the source of V, J and clone size, and D and trimming were worked out from the DNA. The sample table sets out approximately 72,000 clones. The sequence came from a woman aged 40 to 49 in good health and CMV-seropositive. Sequenced material: PBMCs.

The chain's CDR3 is CASSEAREGWHEKLFF. As DNA, the CDR3 is TGTGCCAGCAGTGAAGCGCGTGAGGGATGGCATGAAAAACTGTTTTTT. The V and J genes are TRBV6-1 and TRBJ1-4; D is unclear. Deletions cut 0 bases from V and 6 bases from J, with 14 bases between. The CDR3 contains 16 residues. Germline CDR1 is MNHNS and CDR2 is SASEGT.